The 10 T cell receptor beta chains in this list originate from one sample, sequenced in a study of shared clonotypes between healthy human individuals. Using immunoSEQ multiplex PCR, the repertoire was profiled, and TCRdb retains in-frame clones only, with some absent. The sample yields over 400,000 clones, over 75% seen once. Specimen: PBMCs. The receptors here all came from a woman between 40 and 55 years old in good health. Some clones in this sample may be carry-over from other donors' samples.

The chain is built from TRBV28 and TRBJ1-1; D is uncertain. CDR1 and CDR2 from the germline V gene are MDHEN and SYDVKM. CDR3 length equals 14 residues. V was clipped by 2 bases and J by 5 bases, with 12 bases between them. The CDR3 loop reads CASSLMPAGTEAFF. The DNA of the CDR3 is TGTGCCAGCAGTTTAATGCCCGCGGGGACTGAAGCTTTCTTT.

As for this clone: A far larger clone is a single base away, which makes a read error likely. In this CDR3 the conserved last residue, phenylalanine or tryptophan, is missing, so a read error is likely. The J gene is TRBJ2-7, the V gene TRBV9; D is possibly TRBD1 (6 bases). This CDR3 is built from 15 residues. Germline V lookup: CDR1 SGDLS, CDR2 YYNGEE. The V and J ends lost 0 bases and 1 base respectively, with 11 bases between them. The CDR3 here is CASSVATGHSYEQYS. Written as DNA, the CDR3 is TGTGCCAGCAGCGTAGCGACAGGCCATTCCTACGAGCAGTACTCC.

This chain links TRBV30 with TRBJ2-5, with 9 bases matching TRBD1. V shed 3 bases and J 4 bases; nucleotides not matched to a gene: 6. Germline CDR1 reads GTSNPN; CDR2 reads SVGIG (reference sequence). The CDR3 sequence is 14 residues long. The CDR3 reads CAWSAGQGGETQYF. In nucleotides, the CDR3 is TGTGCCTGGAGCGCGGGACAGGGCGGAGAGACCCAGTACTTC.

This clone was picked up one time. Possible read error: a much larger clone is one base away. Within the sample, other DNA sequences also encode this same CDR3. CDR3 sequence reads: CASSLGRGLVGEQFF. CDR3 bases: TGTGCCAGCAGCTTAGGCAGGGGGCTCGTTGGTGAGCAGTTCTTC. This chain joins TRBV7-2 and TRBJ2-1, with 8 bases matching TRBD1. The CDR3 runs to 15 residues. Trimming cost V 1 base and J 9 bases; bases outside gene matches: 8. Germline V gene sequence: CDR1 SGHTA, CDR2 FQGNSA.

The chain employs TRBV6-1 and TRBJ2-7; the D gene is possibly TRBD2 (6 bases). Germline V gene sequence: CDR1 MNHNS, CDR2 SASEGT. This CDR3 is 16 amino acids long. Trimming pared 1 base from V and 0 bases from J, leaving 13 bases between. The CDR3, as DNA: TGTGCCAGCAGTGAAGTGGGCGGGGCCAGCTCCTACGAGCAGTACTTC. Its translation: CASSEVGGASSYEQYF.

This clone occurred once. This chain joins TRBV7-5 and TRBJ2-7; no DNA check was done on the table's D call, TRBD2. TRBV7-5 is designated a pseudogene. This CDR3 comprises 18 residues. CDR3 protein: CARSFREPGLASPYEQYF. CDR3 DNA: TGTGCCAGAAGCTTTCGAGAACCGGGACTAGCGTCCCCCTACGAGCAGTACTTC.

The chain employs TRBV27 and TRBJ2-3; D uncertain. CDR3 length: 15 residues. V lost 0 bases to trimming and J lost 0 bases, with 7 bases between them. Germline V gene lookup returns CDR1 MNHEY and CDR2 SMNVEV (reference sequence). The CDR3 reads CASSLSASSTDTQYF. The CDR3 coding sequence is TGTGCCAGCAGTTTATCTGCGTCTAGCACAGATACGCAGTATTTT.

The rearrangement joins TRBV10-3 to TRBJ2-7, with 12 nucleotides matching TRBD1. Trimming at V came to 10 bases and at J to 6 bases, leaving 7 bases not matched to a gene. This CDR3 contains 13 residues. From germline, CDR1 is ENHRY and CDR2 SYGVKD. The CDR3 DNA sequence: TGTGCCACCGGGACAGGGGGCTCGGTCGAGCAGTACTTC. It translates to CATGTGGSVEQYF.

V usage is TRBV4-3 and J usage is TRBJ2-7; 8 bases line up with TRBD2. V lost 3 bases and J lost 5; bases outside the gene matches: 12. The germline CDR1 and CDR2 sequences are LGHNA and YSLEER. This CDR3 spans 16 amino acids. CDR3 bases: TGCGCCAGCAGCCATGCCGAGGCGGGGGGTTATAACGAGCAGTACTTC. Protein sequence: CASSHAEAGGYNEQYF.

On this clone: A far larger clone differs by one base, so this is likely a read error. The chain is built from TRBV6-1 and TRBJ1-1, with D perhaps matching TRBD1 (6 bases). Germline V lookup: CDR1 MNHNS, CDR2 SASEGT. The CDR3 runs 14 residues. V dropped 11 bases and J dropped 4 bases, with 20 bases sitting between them. The CDR3 region is CACTEMRGSTEAFF. In DNA form, the CDR3 reads TGTGCCTGCACCGAGATGAGGGGGTCCACTGAAGCTTTCTTT.